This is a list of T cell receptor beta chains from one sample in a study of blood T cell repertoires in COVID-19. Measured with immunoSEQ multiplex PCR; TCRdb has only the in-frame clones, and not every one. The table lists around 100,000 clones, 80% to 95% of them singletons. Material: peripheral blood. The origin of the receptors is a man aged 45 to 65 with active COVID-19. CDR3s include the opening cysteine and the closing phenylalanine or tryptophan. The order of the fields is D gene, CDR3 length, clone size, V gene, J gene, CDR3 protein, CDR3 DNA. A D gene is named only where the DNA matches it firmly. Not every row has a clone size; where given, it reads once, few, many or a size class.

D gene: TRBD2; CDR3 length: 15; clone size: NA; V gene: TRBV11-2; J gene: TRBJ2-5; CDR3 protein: CASSPRGAGEETQYF; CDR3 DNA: TGTGCCAGCAGCCCTCGAGGAGCGGGGGAAGAGACCCAGTACTTC
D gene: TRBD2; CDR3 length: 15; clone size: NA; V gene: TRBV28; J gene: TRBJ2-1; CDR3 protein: CASRGAGGSYNEQFF; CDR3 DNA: TGTGCCAGCAGGGGAGCGGGAGGTTCCTACAATGAGCAGTTCTTC
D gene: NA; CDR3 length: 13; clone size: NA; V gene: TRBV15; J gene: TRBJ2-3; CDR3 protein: CATSRDPTDTQYF; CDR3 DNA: TGTGCCACCAGCAGAGATCCGACAGATACGCAGTATTTT
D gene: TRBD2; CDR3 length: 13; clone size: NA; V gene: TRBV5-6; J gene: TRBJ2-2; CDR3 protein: CASSLSGARELFF; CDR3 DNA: TGTGCCAGCAGCTTGAGCGGGGCCCGGGAGCTGTTTTTT
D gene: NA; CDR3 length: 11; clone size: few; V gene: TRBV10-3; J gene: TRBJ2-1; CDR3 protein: CAITDTNEQFF; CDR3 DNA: TGTGCCATCACCGACACCAATGAGCAGTTCTTC
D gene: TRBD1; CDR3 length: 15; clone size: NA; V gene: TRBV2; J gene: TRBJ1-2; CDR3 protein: CASSGGTGLSEGYTF; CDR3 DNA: TGTGCCAGCAGTGGGGGGACAGGGCTTTCGGAAGGCTACACCTTC
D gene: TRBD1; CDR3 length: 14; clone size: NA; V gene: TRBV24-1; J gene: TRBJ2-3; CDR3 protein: CATRGQASTDTQYF; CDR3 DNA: TGTGCCACCAGGGGACAGGCCAGCACAGATACGCAGTATTTT
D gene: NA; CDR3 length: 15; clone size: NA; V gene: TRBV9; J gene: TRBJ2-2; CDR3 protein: CASSPGGGSKGELFF; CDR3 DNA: TGTGCCAGCAGCCCAGGCGGTGGGAGTAAGGGGGAGCTGTTTTTT
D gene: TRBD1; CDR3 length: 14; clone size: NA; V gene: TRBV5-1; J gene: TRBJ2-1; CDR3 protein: CASSPGQGYNEQFF; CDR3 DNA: TGCGCCAGCAGCCCGGGACAGGGTTACAATGAGCAGTTCTTC
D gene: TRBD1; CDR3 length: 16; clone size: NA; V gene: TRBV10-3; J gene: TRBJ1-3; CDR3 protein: CAISDQTGTGRNTIYF; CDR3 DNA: TGTGCCATCAGTGATCAAACCGGGACAGGAAGAAACACCATATATTTT
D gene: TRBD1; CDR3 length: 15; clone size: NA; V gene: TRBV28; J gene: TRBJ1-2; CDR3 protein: CASKGTGGPGYGYTF; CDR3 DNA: TGTGCCAGCAAGGGGACAGGGGGCCCAGGGTATGGCTACACCTTC
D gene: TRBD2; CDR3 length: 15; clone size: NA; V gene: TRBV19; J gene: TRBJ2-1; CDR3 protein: CASRTSGPSYNEQFF; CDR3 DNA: TGTGCCAGTAGAACTAGCGGACCCTCCTACAATGAGCAGTTCTTC
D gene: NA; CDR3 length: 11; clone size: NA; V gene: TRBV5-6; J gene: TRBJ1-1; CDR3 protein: CASSRGLEAFF; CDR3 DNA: TGTGCCAGCAGCCGAGGACTAGAAGCTTTCTTT
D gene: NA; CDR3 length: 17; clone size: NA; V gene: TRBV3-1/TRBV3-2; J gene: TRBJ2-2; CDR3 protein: CASSQDLALPNTGELFF; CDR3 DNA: TGTGCCAGCAGCCAAGATCTAGCCCTACCGAACACCGGGGAGCTGTTTTTT
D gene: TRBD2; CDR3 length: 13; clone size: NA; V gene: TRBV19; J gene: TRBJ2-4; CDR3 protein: CASGGIAKNIQYF; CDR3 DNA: TGTGCCAGCGGGGGGATAGCCAAAAACATTCAGTACTTC